The entry that follows covers one TCR beta chain sequence. Its cognate antigen is unknown. This sample is part of a study of identifying expanded T cells in peripheral blood. Broader study findings: Across healthy donors, higher total template counts meant significantly greater approximately 2-week count variance. About 1.2 clones differed between technical replicates, versus about 15 and 19 over time.

The V end was cut by 6 bases, the J end by 0 bases, with 8 bases between. CDR3 length equals 13 residues. Germline values: CDR1 SEHNR, CDR2 FQNEAQ (reference sequence). Collection occurred without any documented infections or immune events in donors. The protocol was immunoSEQ multiplex PCR, while the TCRdb copy is restricted to in-frame clones and leaves out a portion. The sample holds 45,000 to 75,000 clones, about 85% seen once. This sequence originates from a person aged 18 to 70 in good health. The V call is TRBV7-9, the J call TRBJ1-2, with D perhaps matching TRBD1 (5 bases). The sequenced material came from blood. Here the CDR3 DNA reads TGTGCCAGCAGGTCAGGGTCTAACTATGGCTACACCTTC. The encoded protein is CASRSGSNYGYTF.